This T cell receptor (beta chain) derives from a study of breast tumors, draining lymph nodes, adjacent tissues. Study-level points and caveats: Tumor TCR diversity was below lymph nodes but above nontumor tissue.

Trimming at V came to 5 bases and at J to 3 bases, leaving 12 bases not matched to a gene. Germline V lookup: CDR1 SGHTA, CDR2 FQGNSA. The CDR3 is 16 residues long. Samples came from axillary lymph nodes draining the breast cancer. This clonotype was found many times. Its antigen remains unidentified. TCRdb independently ran MiXCR on the multiplex PCR reads; one entry per CDR3 protein. The sample consists of fewer than 150,000 distinct CDR3 sequences, 20% to 25% of them appearing once. The sequence was collected from a female donor with breast cancer. Some clones in this sample may be carry-over from other donors' samples. Input material: axillary lymph node tissue. The genes are TRBV7-2 and TRBJ2-7; 8 positions match TRBD2. The CDR3 sequence: CASSGRGSGSNYEQYF. For the CDR3, the DNA is TGTGCCAGCAGCGGCCGTGGGAGCGGGAGTAACTACGAGCAGTACTTC. The full variable domain, in which reference TRBV7-2 and TRBJ2-7 provide the parts outside the CDR3, is GAGVSQSPSNKVTEKGKDVELRCDPISGHTALYWYRQSLGQGLEFLIYFQGNSAPDKSGLPSDRFSAERTGGSVSTLTIQRTQQEDSAVYLCASSGRGSGSNYEQYFGPGTRLTVT.